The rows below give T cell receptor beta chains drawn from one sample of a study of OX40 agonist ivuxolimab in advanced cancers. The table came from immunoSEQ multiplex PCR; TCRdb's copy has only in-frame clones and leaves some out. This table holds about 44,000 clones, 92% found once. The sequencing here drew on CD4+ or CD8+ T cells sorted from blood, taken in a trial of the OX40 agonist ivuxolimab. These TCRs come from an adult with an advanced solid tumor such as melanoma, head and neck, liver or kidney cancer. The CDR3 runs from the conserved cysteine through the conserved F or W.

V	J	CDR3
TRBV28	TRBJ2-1	CASSLIDYQQFF
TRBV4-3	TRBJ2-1	CASSHLSRGLNEQFF
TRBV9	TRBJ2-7	CASSAGTFAYEQYF
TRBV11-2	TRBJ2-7	CASSLDPGYEQYF
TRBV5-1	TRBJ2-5	CASSSTSGGQETQYF
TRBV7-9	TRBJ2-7	CASSLGTDEQYF
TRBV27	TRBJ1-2	CASTTGTGIGYTF
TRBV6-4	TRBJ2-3	CASSDKGGAPDTQYF
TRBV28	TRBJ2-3	CASRQTLAGADTQYF
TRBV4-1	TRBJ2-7	CASSQVQDPKQYF
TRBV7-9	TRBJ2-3	CASSLGLADRSDTQYF
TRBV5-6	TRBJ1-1	CASSLMVRGGDTEAFF
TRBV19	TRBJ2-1	CASSIGTNNEQFF
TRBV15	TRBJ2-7	CATSRPGGGQPLGEQYF
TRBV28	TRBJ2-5	CASSLAEQETQYF
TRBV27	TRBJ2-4	CATRGVKNIQYF
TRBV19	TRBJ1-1	CASRATVRTEAFF
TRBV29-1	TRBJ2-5	CSVESETQYF
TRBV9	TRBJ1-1	CASSGPGDTEAFF
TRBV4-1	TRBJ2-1	CASSPNLDRVSYNEQFF